This TCR beta chain was recorded in a study of T cell responses to AZD1222 COVID-19 vaccine. Turning to the study itself: Pooling was applied to second doses at about 4 or about 12 weeks. Findings and limits, study-wide: Nearly half of spike-specific TCRs reportedly target variant regions that are unmutated in the B.1.351 and B.1.1.7 variants. The study sampled repertoires only after the peak T cell response. Breadth and depth of Spike-specific TCRs rose after two AZD1222 doses.

The table came from immunoSEQ multiplex PCR; TCRdb's copy has only in-frame clones and leaves some out. Seen here are roughly 100,000 clones, approximately 88% observed once, and the top ten hold about 8.7%. From germline, CDR1 is SGHRS and CDR2 YFSETQ. Trimming shortened V by 2 bases and J by 6 bases, and 12 bases separated the two germline ends. The CDR3 runs 14 residues. Points on this clone: As yet, its antigen is unknown.

This chain uses TRBV5-1 with TRBJ2-1, with D tentatively TRBD1 or TRBD2 (5 bases each). This sample comprised peripheral blood, obtained on day 0 of AZD1222 vaccination. The sequence was collected from an adult in good health. This CDR3 reads CASSFNGAINEQFF. The CDR3 DNA sequence: TGCGCCAGCAGCTTCAACGGGGCCATCAATGAGCAGTTCTTC.